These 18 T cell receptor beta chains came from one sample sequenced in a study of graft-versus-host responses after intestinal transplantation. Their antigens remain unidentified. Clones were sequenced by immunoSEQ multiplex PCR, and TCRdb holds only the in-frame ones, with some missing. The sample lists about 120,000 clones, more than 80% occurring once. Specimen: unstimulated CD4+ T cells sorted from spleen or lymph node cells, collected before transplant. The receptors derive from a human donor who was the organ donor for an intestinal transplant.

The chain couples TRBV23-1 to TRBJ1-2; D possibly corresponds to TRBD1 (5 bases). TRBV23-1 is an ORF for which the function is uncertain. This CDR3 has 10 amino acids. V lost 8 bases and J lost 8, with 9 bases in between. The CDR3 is CASRTPGYTF. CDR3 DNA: TGCGCCAGCCGGACACCCGGCTACACCTTC.

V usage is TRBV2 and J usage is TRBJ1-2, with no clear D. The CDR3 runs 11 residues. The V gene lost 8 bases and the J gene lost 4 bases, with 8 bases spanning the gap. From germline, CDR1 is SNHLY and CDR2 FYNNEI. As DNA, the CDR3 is TGTGCCAGCGCGGTTTCCTATGGCTACACCTTC. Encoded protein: CASAVSYGYTF. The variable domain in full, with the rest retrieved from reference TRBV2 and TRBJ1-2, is EPEVTQTPSHQVTQMGQEVILRCVPISNHLYFYWYRQILGQKVEFLVSFYNNEISEKSEIFDDQFSVERPDGSNFTLKIRSTKLEDSAMYFCASAVSYGYTFGSGTRLTVV.

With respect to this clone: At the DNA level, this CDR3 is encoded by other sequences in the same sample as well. The CDR3 is CASSVAGSYNEQFF. CDR3 DNA: TGTGCCAGCAGCGTAGCGGGATCCTACAATGAGCAGTTCTTC. The V call is TRBV9, the J call TRBJ2-1, with a tentative D call TRBD2 (5 bases). Germline values: CDR1 SGDLS, CDR2 YYNGEE. The CDR3 consists of 14 residues. Trimming removed 0 bases at V and 1 base at J, with 5 bases between.

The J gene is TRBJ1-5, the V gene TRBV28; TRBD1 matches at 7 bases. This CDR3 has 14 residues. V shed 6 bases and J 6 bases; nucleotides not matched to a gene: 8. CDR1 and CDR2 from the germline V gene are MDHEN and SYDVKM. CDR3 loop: CASSSTGMSQPQHF. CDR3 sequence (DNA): TGTGCCAGCAGCTCGACAGGGATGAGTCAGCCCCAGCATTTT.

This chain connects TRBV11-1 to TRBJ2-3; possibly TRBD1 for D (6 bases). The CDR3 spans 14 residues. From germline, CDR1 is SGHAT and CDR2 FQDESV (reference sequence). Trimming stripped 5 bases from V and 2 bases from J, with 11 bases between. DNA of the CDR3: TGTGCCAGCAGCCCCCGGACAGACACAGATACGCAGTATTTT. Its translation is CASSPRTDTDTQYF. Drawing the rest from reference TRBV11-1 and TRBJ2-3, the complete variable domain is EAEVAQSPRYKITEKSQAVAFWCDPISGHATLYWYRQILGQGPELLVQFQDESVVDDSQLPKDRFSAERLKGVDSTLKIQPAELGDSAMYLCASSPRTDTDTQYFGPGTRLTVL.

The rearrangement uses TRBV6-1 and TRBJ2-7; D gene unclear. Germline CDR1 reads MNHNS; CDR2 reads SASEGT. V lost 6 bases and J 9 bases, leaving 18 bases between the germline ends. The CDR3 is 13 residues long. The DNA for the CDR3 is TGTGCCAGCAGGGCCACAATCTTTCTCGCGCAGTACTTC. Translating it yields CASRATIFLAQYF.

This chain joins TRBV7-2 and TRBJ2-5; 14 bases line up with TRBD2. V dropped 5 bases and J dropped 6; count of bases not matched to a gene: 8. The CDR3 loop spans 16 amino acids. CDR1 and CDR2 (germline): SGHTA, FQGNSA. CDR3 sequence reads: CASSGTSGSVIKTQYF. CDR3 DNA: TGTGCCAGCAGCGGGACTAGCGGGAGCGTCATAAAGACCCAGTACTTC.

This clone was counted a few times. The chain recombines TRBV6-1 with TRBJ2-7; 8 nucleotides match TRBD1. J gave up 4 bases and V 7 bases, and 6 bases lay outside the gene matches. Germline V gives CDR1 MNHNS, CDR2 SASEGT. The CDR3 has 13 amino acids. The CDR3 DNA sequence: TGTGCCAGCACACGGGACAGGAGATACGAGCAGTACTTC. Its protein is CASTRDRRYEQYF.

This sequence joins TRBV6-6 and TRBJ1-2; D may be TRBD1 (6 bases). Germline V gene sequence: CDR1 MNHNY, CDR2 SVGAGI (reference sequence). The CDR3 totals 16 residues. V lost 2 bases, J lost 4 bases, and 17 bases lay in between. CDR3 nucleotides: TGTGCCAGCAGTTACCCACGGACAGTCTTAACCTATGGCTACACCTTC. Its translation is CASSYPRTVLTYGYTF.

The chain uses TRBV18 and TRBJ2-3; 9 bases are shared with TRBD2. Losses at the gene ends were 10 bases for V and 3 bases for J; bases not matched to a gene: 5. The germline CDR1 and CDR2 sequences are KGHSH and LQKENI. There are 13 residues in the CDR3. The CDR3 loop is CANAGGPTDTQYF. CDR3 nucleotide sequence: TGTGCCAATGCGGGAGGGCCTACAGATACGCAGTATTTT.

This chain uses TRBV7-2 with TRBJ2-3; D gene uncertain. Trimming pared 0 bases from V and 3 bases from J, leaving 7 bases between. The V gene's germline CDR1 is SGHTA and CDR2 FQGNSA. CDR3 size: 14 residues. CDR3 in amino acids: CASSLAVRTDTQYF. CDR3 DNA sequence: TGTGCCAGCAGCTTAGCGGTCAGGACAGATACGCAGTATTTT.

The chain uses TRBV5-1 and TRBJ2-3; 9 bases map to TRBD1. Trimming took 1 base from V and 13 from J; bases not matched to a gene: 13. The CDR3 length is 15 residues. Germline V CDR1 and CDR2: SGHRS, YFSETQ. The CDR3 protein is CASSLSHGDGTGKYF. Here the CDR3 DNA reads TGCGCCAGCAGCTTGTCCCACGGCGACGGGACAGGGAAGTATTTT.

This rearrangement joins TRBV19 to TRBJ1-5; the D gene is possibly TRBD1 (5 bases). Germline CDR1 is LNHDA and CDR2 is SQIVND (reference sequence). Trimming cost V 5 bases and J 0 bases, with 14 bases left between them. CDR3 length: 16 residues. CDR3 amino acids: CASSSGETLSNQPQHF. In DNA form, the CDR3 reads TGTGCCAGTAGTTCGGGGGAGACACTTAGCAATCAGCCCCAGCATTTT.

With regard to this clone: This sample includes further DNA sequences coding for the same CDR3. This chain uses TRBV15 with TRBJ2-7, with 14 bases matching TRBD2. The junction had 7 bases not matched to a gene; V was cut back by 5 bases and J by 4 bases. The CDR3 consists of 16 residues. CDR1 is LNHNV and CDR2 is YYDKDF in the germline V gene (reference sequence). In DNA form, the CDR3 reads TGTGCCACCAGCGGACGACTAGCGGGAGGGGGTTACGAGCAGTACTTC. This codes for CATSGRLAGGGYEQYF.

The chain's CDR3 is CASTQGGQGNTEAFF. CDR3 DNA sequence: TGTGCCAGCACCCAAGGCGGACAGGGGAACACTGAAGCTTTCTTT. The chain has TRBV28 and TRBJ1-1, with 8 bases fitting TRBD1. The CDR3 totals 15 residues. Germline assignment: CDR1 MDHEN and CDR2 SYDVKM. V gave up 7 bases and J gave up 1 base; unmatched junction bases: 8. Drawing the rest from reference TRBV28 and TRBJ1-1, the complete variable domain is DVKVTQSSRYLVKRTGEKVFLECVQDMDHENMFWYRQDPGLGLRLIYFSYDVKMKEKGDIPEGYSVSREKKERFSLILESASTNQTSMYLCASTQGGQGNTEAFFGQGTRLTVV.

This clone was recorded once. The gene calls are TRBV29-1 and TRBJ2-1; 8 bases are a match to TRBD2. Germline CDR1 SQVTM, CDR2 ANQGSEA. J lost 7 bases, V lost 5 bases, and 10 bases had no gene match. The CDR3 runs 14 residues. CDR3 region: CSVRISGKRNEQFF. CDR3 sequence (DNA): TGCAGCGTTCGAATTAGCGGGAAGAGAAATGAGCAGTTCTTC.

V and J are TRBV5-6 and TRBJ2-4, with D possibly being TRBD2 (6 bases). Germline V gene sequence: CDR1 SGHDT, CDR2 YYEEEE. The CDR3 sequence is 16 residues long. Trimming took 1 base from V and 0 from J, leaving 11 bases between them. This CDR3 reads CASSLWTTLAKNIQYF. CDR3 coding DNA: TGTGCCAGCAGCTTGTGGACTACCCTAGCCAAAAACATTCAGTACTTC.

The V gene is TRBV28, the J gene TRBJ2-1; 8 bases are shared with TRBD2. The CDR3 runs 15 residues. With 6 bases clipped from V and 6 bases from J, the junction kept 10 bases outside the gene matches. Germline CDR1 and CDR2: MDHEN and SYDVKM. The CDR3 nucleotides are TGTGCCAGCAGCATTCCGGGGGGGCGCAGCAATGAGCAGTTCTTC. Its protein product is CASSIPGGRSNEQFF.